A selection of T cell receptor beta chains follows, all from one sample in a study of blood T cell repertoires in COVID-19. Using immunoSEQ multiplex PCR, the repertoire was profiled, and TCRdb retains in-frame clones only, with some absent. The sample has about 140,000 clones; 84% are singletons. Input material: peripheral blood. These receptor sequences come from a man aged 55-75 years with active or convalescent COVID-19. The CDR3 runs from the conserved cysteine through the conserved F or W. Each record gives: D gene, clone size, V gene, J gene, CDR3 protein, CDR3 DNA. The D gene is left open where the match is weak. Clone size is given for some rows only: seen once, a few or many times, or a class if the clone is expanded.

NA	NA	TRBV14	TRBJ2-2	CASSQVQITGELFF	TGTGCCAGCAGCCAAGTTCAGATCACCGGGGAGCTGTTTTTT
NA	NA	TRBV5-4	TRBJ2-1	CASSLTGPYNEQFF	TGTGCCAGCAGCTTGACAGGGCCGTATAATGAGCAGTTCTTC
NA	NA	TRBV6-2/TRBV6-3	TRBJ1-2	CASSYEGRDGYTF	TGTGCCAGCAGTTACGAAGGGAGGGATGGCTACACCTTC
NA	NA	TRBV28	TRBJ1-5	CASSLSGGGNQPQHF	TGTGCCAGCAGTTTATCGGGGGGAGGCAATCAGCCCCAGCATTTT
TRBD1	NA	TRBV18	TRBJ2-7	CASSPPVGQLGVYEQYF	TGTGCCAGCTCACCACCGGTGGGACAGCTTGGGGTTTACGAGCAGTACTTC
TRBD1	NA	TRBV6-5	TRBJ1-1	CASIRQGTEAFF	TGTGCCAGCATTCGACAGGGGACTGAAGCTTTCTTT
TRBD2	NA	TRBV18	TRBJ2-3	CASSRTSGRDTQYF	TGTGCCAGCTCACGAACTAGCGGGAGGGATACGCAGTATTTT
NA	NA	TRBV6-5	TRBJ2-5	CASSYGLVEETQYF	TGTGCCAGCAGTTACGGTTTAGTCGAAGAGACCCAGTACTTC
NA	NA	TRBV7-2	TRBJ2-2	CASSLGAITGEAGELFF	TGTGCCAGCAGCTTAGGCGCTATTACGGGGGAAGCCGGGGAGCTGTTTTTT
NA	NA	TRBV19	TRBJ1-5	CASSITVWGRDYNQPQHF	TGTGCCAGTAGTATAACTGTTTGGGGCAGGGACTACAATCAGCCCCAGCATTTT
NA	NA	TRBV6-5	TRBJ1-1	CASSYWQDTEAFF	TGTGCCAGCAGTTACTGGCAGGACACTGAAGCTTTCTTT
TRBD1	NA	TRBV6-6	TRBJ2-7	CASSKTGTGAYEQYF	TGTGCCAGCAGTAAGACCGGGACAGGCGCCTACGAGCAGTACTTC
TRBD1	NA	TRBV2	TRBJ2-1	CASSARTGGLFLNEQFF	TGTGCCAGCAGTGCTCGTACAGGGGGTCTTTTTTTGAATGAGCAGTTCTTC
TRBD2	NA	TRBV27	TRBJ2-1	CASSYRLAGGPISSYNEQFF	TGTGCCAGCAGTTACCGTCTAGCGGGAGGCCCAATTAGCTCCTACAATGAGCAGTTCTTC
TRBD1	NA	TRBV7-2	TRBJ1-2	CASSSRRDRGPGYTF	TGTGCCAGCAGTTCAAGGAGGGACAGGGGGCCTGGCTACACCTTC
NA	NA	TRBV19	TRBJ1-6	CASSIEPGIGSPLHF	TGTGCCAGTAGTATAGAACCAGGGATCGGTTCACCCCTCCACTTT
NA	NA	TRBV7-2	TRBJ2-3	CASRQPISEGTQYF	TGTGCCAGCAGACAACCGATCAGCGAAGGTACGCAGTATTTT
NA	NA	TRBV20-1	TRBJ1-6	CSARINRVLHF	TGCAGTGCTAGAATAAACAGGGTTCTCCACTTT
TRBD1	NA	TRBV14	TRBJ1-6	CASSQAPGQGDRSPLHF	TGTGCCAGCAGCCAAGCCCCGGGACAGGGGGATCGGTCACCCCTCCACTTT
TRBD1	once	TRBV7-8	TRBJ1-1	CASSPGQGALRTEAFF	TGTGCCAGCAGCCCGGGACAGGGAGCCCTAAGGACTGAAGCTTTCTTT
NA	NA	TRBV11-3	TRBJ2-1	CASSPRIWQGPNEQFF	TGTGCCAGCAGCCCGCGGATCTGGCAGGGCCCCAATGAGCAGTTCTTC
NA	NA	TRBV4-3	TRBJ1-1	CASSQDYTQRGTEAFF	TGCGCCAGCAGCCAAGATTATACACAGCGGGGGACTGAAGCTTTCTTT
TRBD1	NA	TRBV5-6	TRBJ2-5	CASSRSGTDITQYF	TGTGCCAGCAGCAGATCCGGGACAGACATTACCCAGTACTTC
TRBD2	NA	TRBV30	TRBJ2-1	CAWEVAGVRHEQFF	TGTGCCTGGGAAGTAGCGGGAGTACGGCATGAGCAGTTCTTC
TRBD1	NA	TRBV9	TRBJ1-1	CASSPQTGQGANTEAFF	TGTGCCAGCAGCCCCCAAACGGGACAGGGGGCGAACACTGAAGCTTTCTTT
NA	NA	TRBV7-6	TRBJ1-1	CASSLVAGVNTEAFF	TGTGCCAGCAGCTTAGTGGCAGGTGTGAACACTGAAGCTTTCTTT
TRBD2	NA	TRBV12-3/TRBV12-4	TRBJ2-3	CASRAGGPDTQYF	TGTGCCAGCAGAGCGGGGGGGCCTGATACGCAGTATTTT
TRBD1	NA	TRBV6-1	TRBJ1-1	CASSEYRGPTEAFF	TGTGCCAGCAGTGAGTACAGGGGGCCAACTGAAGCTTTCTTT
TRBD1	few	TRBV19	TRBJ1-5	CASSTKTGLYSNQPQHF	TGTGCCAGTAGTACCAAGACAGGGCTTTATAGCAATCAGCCCCAGCATTTT
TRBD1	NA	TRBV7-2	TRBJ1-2	CASSSPDRIYGYTF	TGTGCCAGCAGCTCCCCGGACAGGATATATGGCTACACCTTC
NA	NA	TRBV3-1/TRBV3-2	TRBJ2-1	CASSQEQRFGEQFF	TGTGCCAGCAGCCAAGAGCAGCGGTTTGGGGAGCAGTTCTTC
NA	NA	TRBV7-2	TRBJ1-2	CASSLREKANYGYTF	TGTGCCAGCAGCTTGAGGGAAAAAGCTAACTATGGCTACACCTTC
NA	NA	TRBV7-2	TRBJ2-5	CASSLGTEGTQYF	TGTGCCAGCAGCCTCGGGACGGAGGGGACCCAGTACTTC
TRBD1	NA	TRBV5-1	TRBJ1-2	CASSLEQGNYGYTF	TGCGCCAGCAGCTTGGAACAGGGGAACTATGGCTACACCTTC
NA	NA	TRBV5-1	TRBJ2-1	CASSPGGARDNEQFF	TGCGCCAGCAGCCCTGGTGGGGCACGGGACAATGAGCAGTTCTTC
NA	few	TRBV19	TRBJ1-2	CASSIRGRGGYTF	TGTGCCAGTAGTATAAGGGGCAGAGGTGGCTACACCTTC